These 10 T cell receptor beta chains were sequenced from one sample in a study of cytomegalovirus exposure and HLA in healthy donors. The PCR ran on 60 Vbeta and 13 Jbeta primers. TCRdb's copy holds only in-frame clones and misses some; the assay was immunoSEQ multiplex PCR. Its table lists about 140,000 clones. The sequenced sample was PBMCs. The receptor set was obtained from a male donor in good health and CMV-seronegative.

The rearrangement links TRBV15 to TRBJ2-7; 9 nucleotides line up with TRBD1. With V trimmed by 3 bases and J by 5 bases, 5 bases remained unmatched. Germline V lookup: CDR1 LNHNV, CDR2 YYDKDF (reference sequence). The CDR3 runs to 14 residues. The chain's CDR3 is CATSRDRGLHEQYF. The CDR3 DNA reads TGTGCCACCAGCAGGGACAGGGGTCTCCACGAGCAGTACTTC.

This CDR3 is CASSRQGPFNEQFF. Here the CDR3 DNA reads TGTGCCAGTAGTCGCCAGGGGCCATTCAATGAGCAGTTCTTC. The chain is built from TRBV19 and TRBJ2-1; tentatively, D is TRBD1 (6 bases). The CDR3 extends over 14 amino acids. Per germline, CDR1 LNHDA and CDR2 SQIVND (reference sequence). Trimming cost V 5 bases and J 6 bases, with 14 bases left between them.

The chain carries TRBV19 and TRBJ2-1; TRBD2 is a possible D gene (5 bases). The CDR3 spans 15 residues. V was clipped by 3 bases and J by 4 bases, with 13 bases between them. The germline V gene encodes CDR1 LNHDA and CDR2 SQIVND (reference sequence). DNA for the CDR3: TGTGCCAGTAGTATCTTACCAGCGGCGTACAATGAGCAGTTCTTC. It translates to CASSILPAAYNEQFF.

The chain recombines TRBV7-2 with TRBJ1-5, with 9 bases fitting TRBD1. The germline V gene encodes CDR1 SGHTA and CDR2 FQGNSA. The CDR3 is 17 amino acids. The V gene end was trimmed by 0 bases and the J gene end by 6 bases; junction bases not matched to a gene: 9. CDR3 amino acids: CASSLARRTGAGQPQHF. CDR3 DNA: TGTGCCAGCAGCTTAGCGCGCCGGACAGGGGCGGGTCAGCCCCAGCATTTT.

V and J are TRBV11-2 and TRBJ1-1; D ambiguous. Germline CDR1 is SGHAT and CDR2 is FQNNGV. The CDR3 length is 13 residues. Trimming left V 8 bases short and J 0 bases short, with 10 bases between. The CDR3 DNA reads TGTGCCAGCCGCCCATCTATGAACACTGAAGCTTTCTTT. Its protein is CASRPSMNTEAFF.

The gene calls are TRBV5-1 and TRBJ2-2; no definite D call. Germline V CDR1 and CDR2: SGHRS, YFSETQ. The length of the CDR3 is 13 residues. V was pared by 3 bases and J by 4 bases, with 7 bases between. This CDR3 reads CASSWFGTGELFF. CDR3 coding DNA: TGCGCCAGCAGCTGGTTCGGCACCGGGGAGCTGTTTTTT.

This chain links TRBV29-1 with TRBJ1-2; D remains ambiguous. The CDR3 totals 11 residues. Germline-derived CDR1 and CDR2 are SQVTM and ANQGSEA. Trimming took 4 bases from V and 6 from J, leaving 9 bases between them. The CDR3 protein is CSVATRDGYTF. The CDR3 region has the DNA TGCAGCGTTGCAACGAGGGATGGCTACACCTTC.

The chain links TRBV10-2 to TRBJ2-3, with TRBD1 as a possible D gene (6 bases). V was clipped by 10 bases and J by 5 bases, with 28 bases between them. CDR1 is WSHSY, CDR2 SAAADI, per germline. The CDR3 totals 17 residues. The CDR3: CATNVGWTAVSVDTQYF. CDR3 in DNA: TGCGCCACCAATGTGGGGTGGACAGCGGTATCGGTAGATACGCAGTATTTT.

This chain uses TRBV6-1 with TRBJ2-3; 7 positions match TRBD2. The J segment lost 6 bases and the V segment lost 4 bases, leaving 10 bases of the junction unmatched. Germline V CDR1 and CDR2: MNHNS, SASEGT. There are 15 residues in the CDR3. The CDR3 DNA reads as TGTGCCAGCAGTGGGGGAGGGTATGAATCGGATACGCAGTATTTT. Its translation is CASSGGGYESDTQYF.

This sequence joins TRBV4-1 and TRBJ1-4, with 9 bases that match TRBD1. Germline CDR1 is MGHRA and CDR2 is YSYEKL. V trimming: 1 base; J trimming: 7 bases; junction bases outside the gene matches: 10. The CDR3 has 17 amino acids. CDR3 sequence reads: CASSQGGTGTGSEKLFF. The CDR3 coding sequence is TGCGCCAGCAGCCAAGGGGGAACCGGGACAGGGAGTGAAAAACTGTTTTTT.